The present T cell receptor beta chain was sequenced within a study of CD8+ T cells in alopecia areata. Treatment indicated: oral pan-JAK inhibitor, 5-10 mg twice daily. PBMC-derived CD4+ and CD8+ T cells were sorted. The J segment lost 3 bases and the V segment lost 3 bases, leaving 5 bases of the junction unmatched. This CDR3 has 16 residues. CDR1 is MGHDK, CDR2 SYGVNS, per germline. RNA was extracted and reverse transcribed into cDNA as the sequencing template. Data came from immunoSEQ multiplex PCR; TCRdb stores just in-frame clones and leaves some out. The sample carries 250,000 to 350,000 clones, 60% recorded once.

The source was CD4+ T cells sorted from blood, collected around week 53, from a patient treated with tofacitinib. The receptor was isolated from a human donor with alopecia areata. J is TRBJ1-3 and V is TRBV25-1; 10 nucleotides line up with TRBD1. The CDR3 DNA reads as TGTGCCAGCAGTGACGGGACAGGGGCAAATGGAAACACCATATATTTT. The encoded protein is CASSDGTGANGNTIYF. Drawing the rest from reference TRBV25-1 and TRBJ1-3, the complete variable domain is EADIYQTPRYLVIGTGKKITLECSQTMGHDKMYWYQQDPGMELHLIHYSYGVNSTEKGDLSSESTVSRIRTEHFPLTLESARPSHTSQYLCASSDGTGANGNTIYFGEGSWLTVV.